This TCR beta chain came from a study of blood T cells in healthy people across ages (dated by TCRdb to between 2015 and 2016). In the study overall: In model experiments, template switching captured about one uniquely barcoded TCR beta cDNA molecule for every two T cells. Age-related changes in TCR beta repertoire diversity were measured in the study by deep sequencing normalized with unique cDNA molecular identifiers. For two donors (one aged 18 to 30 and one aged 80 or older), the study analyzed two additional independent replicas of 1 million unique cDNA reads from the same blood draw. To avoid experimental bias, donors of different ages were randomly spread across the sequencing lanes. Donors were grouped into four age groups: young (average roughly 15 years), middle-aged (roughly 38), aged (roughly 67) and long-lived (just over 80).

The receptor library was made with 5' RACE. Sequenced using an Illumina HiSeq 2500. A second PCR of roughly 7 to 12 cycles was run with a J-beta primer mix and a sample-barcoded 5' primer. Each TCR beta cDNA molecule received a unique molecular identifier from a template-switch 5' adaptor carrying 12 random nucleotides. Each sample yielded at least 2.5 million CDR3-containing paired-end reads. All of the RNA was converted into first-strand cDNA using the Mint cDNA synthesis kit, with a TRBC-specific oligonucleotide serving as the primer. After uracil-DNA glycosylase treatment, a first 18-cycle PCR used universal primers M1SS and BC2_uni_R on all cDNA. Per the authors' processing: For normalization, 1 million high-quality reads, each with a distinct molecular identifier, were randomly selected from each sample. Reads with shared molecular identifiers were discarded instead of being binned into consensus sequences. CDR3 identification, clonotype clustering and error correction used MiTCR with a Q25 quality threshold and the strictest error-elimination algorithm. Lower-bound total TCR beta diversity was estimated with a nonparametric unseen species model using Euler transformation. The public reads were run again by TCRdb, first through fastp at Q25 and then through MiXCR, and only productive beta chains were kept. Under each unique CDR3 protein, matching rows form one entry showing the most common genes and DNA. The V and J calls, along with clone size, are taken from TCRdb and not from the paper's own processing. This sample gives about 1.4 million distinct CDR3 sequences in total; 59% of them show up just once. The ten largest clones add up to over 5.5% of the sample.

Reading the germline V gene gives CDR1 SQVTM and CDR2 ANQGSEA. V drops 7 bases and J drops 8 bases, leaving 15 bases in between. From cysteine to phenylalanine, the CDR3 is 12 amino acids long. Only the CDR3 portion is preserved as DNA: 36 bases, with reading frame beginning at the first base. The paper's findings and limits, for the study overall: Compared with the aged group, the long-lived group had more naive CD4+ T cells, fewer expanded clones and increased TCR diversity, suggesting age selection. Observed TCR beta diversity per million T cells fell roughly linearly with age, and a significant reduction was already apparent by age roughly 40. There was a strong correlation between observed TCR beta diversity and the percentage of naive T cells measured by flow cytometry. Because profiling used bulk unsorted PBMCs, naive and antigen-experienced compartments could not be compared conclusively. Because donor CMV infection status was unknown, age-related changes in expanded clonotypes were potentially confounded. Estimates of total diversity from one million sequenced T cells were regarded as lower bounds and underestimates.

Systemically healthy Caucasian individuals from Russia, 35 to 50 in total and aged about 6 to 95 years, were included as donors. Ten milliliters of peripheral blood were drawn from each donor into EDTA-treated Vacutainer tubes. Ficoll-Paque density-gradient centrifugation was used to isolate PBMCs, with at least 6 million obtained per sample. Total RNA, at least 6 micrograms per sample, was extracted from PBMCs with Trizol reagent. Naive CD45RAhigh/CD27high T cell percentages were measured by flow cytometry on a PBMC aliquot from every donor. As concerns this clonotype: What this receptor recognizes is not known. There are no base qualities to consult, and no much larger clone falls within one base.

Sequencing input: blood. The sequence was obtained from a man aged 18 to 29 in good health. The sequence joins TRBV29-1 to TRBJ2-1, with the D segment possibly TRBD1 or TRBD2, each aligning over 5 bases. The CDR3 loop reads CSARDLLDEQFF. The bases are TGCAGCGCCAGGGACCTACTGGATGAGCAGTTCTTC.